The 13 T cell receptor beta chains in this list originate from one sample, sequenced in a study of CD8+ T cells in alopecia areata. Once RNA had been extracted, it was reverse transcribed into cDNA to act as the sequencing template. Repertoires were generated with immunoSEQ multiplex PCR, while TCRdb's copy carries only in-frame clones and drops some. This sample has 180,000 or so clones, with approximately 52% found just once. The treatment here: oral pan-JAK inhibitor, 5-10 mg twice daily. The starting material was CD4+ T cells sorted from blood, obtained between weeks 55 and 65, from a patient treated with tofacitinib. The receptors come from a human donor with alopecia areata.

The genes are TRBV5-1 and TRBJ1-1, with 10 bases identical to TRBD1. Germline CDR1 is SGHRS and CDR2 is YFSETQ. Losses at the gene ends were 3 bases for V and 4 bases for J; bases not matched to a gene: 6. The CDR3 has 15 residues. CDR3 protein: CASSSGTGAGTEAFF. The CDR3 DNA reads as TGCGCCAGCAGCTCCGGGACAGGGGCGGGCACTGAAGCTTTCTTT.

The genes are TRBV6-5 and TRBJ2-7; TRBD1 matches 10 bases. V shed 6 bases, J shed 2 bases, and the junction held 4 bases outside the gene matches. The CDR3 extends over 14 amino acids. Germline CDR1 and CDR2: MNHEY and SVGAGI. This chain's CDR3 is CASRRGTGAYEQYF. The CDR3 nucleotides read TGTGCCAGCAGACGCGGGACAGGGGCCTACGAGCAGTACTTC.

This clone has a handful of counts. This chain uses TRBV20-1 with TRBJ2-1; D call uncertain. Trimming cost V 5 bases and J 10 bases, with 9 bases left between them. CDR1 and CDR2 (germline): DFQATT, SNEGSKA (reference sequence). CDR3 length: 10 residues. The CDR3 sequence: CSAVSREQFF. CDR3 bases: TGCAGTGCTGTTTCGAGGGAGCAGTTCTTC.

The chain uses TRBV2 and TRBJ2-7, with unresolved D. CDR3 length: 14 amino acids. The germline V gene has CDR1 SNHLY and CDR2 FYNNEI. Trimming took off 6 bases at V and 0 bases at J, with 12 bases between the two ends. The DNA for the CDR3 is TGTGCCAGCAGAAGCAGCACAGACTCCTACGAGCAGTACTTC. Translating gives CASRSSTDSYEQYF. The complete variable domain, with remaining parts taken from reference TRBV2 and TRBJ2-7, reads EPEVTQTPSHQVTQMGQEVILRCVPISNHLYFYWYRQILGQKVEFLVSFYNNEISEKSEIFDDQFSVERPDGSNFTLKIRSTKLEDSAMYFCASRSSTDSYEQYFGPGTRLTVT.

CDR3 region: CASTAKGETYNEQFF. For the CDR3, the DNA is TGTGCCAGCACCGCTAAGGGGGAGACCTACAATGAGCAGTTCTTC. The chain uses TRBV9 and TRBJ2-1, with TRBD1 as a possible D gene (6 bases). The CDR3 consists of 15 residues. Trimming left V 6 bases short and J 2 bases short, with 15 bases between. Germline loops: CDR1 SGDLS, CDR2 YYNGEE.

V is TRBV29-1 and J is TRBJ2-1, with TRBD2 matching over 7 bases. This CDR3 comprises 17 residues. V shed 4 bases and J 4 bases; nucleotides not matched to a gene: 16. CDR1 and CDR2 from the germline V gene are SQVTM and ANQGSEA. CDR3 loop: CSVGLPRGSQIYNEQFF. CDR3 bases: TGCAGCGTTGGTTTGCCGCGGGGGTCCCAAATTTACAATGAGCAGTTCTTC.

The chain employs TRBV2 and TRBJ2-5; tentative D call: TRBD2 (7 bases). V shed 6 bases and J shed 5 bases, with 13 bases lying between them. CDR1 is SNHLY and CDR2 is FYNNEI in the germline V gene. CDR3 length: 13 amino acids. CDR3 sequence: CASRGGAFETQYF. In DNA form, the CDR3 reads TGTGCCAGCAGGGGGGGGGCCTTTGAGACCCAGTACTTC. The complete variable domain, with remaining parts taken from reference TRBV2 and TRBJ2-5, reads EPEVTQTPSHQVTQMGQEVILRCVPISNHLYFYWYRQILGQKVEFLVSFYNNEISEKSEIFDDQFSVERPDGSNFTLKIRSTKLEDSAMYFCASRGGAFETQYFGPGTRLLVL.

CDR3 sequence: CSVDSGMGVNTGELFF. The CDR3, as DNA: TGCAGCGTTGACAGCGGAATGGGAGTGAACACCGGGGAGCTGTTTTTT. This chain uses TRBV29-1 with TRBJ2-2, with a tentative D call TRBD2 (5 bases). This CDR3 is 16 amino acids long. Germline CDR1 and CDR2: SQVTM and ANQGSEA. Trimming stripped 3 bases from V and 1 base from J, with 15 bases between.

The chain links TRBV7-9 to TRBJ2-7; 7 bases are shared with TRBD1. In germline, CDR1 is SEHNR, CDR2 FQNEAQ (reference sequence). V was pared by 2 bases and J by 6 bases, with 4 bases of the junction left unmatched. This CDR3 has 13 residues. The CDR3 loop reads CASSLPDRPEQYF. CDR3 coding DNA: TGTGCCAGCAGCTTACCGGACAGGCCCGAGCAGTACTTC.

With respect to this clone: This same CDR3 is encoded by further DNA sequences in the sample. This chain joins TRBV2 and TRBJ2-3; D is uncertain. This CDR3 spans 13 amino acids. Germline V lookup: CDR1 SNHLY, CDR2 FYNNEI. Trimming cost V 1 base and J 6 bases, with 8 bases left between them. The CDR3 protein is CASSEEATDTQYF. Here the CDR3 DNA reads TGTGCCAGCAGTGAAGAAGCTACGGATACGCAGTATTTT.

The chain combines TRBV25-1 with TRBJ2-3; possibly TRBD2 for D (5 bases). CDR1 is MGHDK, CDR2 SYGVNS, per germline. The ends were cut back, 10 bases at V and 3 bases at J, with 14 bases in the middle. This CDR3 comprises 13 residues. This chain's CDR3 is CATASEETDTQYF. CDR3 bases: TGTGCCACCGCCTCGGAGGAGACAGATACGCAGTATTTT.

There are many counts of this clone. V usage is TRBV25-1 and J usage is TRBJ1-4; no definite D call. In germline, CDR1 is MGHDK, CDR2 SYGVNS. V shed 3 bases and J shed 7 bases, with 12 bases lying between them. The CDR3 totals 14 residues. For the CDR3, the DNA is TGTGCCAGCAGTGACGACATTGTTCGTGAAAAACTGTTTTTT. Its protein product is CASSDDIVREKLFF.

The V and J genes are TRBV30 and TRBJ2-7, with 8 bases identical to TRBD1. Per the germline V gene, CDR1 is GTSNPN and CDR2 is SVGIG (reference sequence). Trimming cost V 5 bases and J 3 bases; bases outside gene matches: 6. This CDR3 spans 13 amino acids. Written as DNA, the CDR3 is TGTGCCTGGGCCGGGACAGGAGACTACGAGCAGTACTTC. This translates into CAWAGTGDYEQYF.